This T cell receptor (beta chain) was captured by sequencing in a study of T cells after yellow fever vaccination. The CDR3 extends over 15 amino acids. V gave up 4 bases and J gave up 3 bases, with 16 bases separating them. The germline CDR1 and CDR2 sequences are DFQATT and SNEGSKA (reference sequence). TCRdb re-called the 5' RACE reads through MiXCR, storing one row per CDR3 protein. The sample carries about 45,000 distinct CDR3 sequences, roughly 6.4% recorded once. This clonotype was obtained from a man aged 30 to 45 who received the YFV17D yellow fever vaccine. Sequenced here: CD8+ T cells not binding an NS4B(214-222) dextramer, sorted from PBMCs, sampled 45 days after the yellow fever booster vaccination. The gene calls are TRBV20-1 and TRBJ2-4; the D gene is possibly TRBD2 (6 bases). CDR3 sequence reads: CSANSGYVGKNIQYF. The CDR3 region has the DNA TGCAGTGCTAACAGCGGGTATGTTGGCAAAAACATTCAGTACTTC.